This T cell receptor (beta chain) originates from a study of a mutant IDH1 vaccine in newly diagnosed glioma. Across the whole study: Vaccination was launched 4-6 weeks after radiotherapy alone, or with temozolomide cycles. Study-wide points: Pseudoprogression showed no apparent link to changes in top peripheral T cell clonotypes. Researchers report vaccine-induced immune responses in 93.3% of patients.

In germline, CDR1 is LNHDA, CDR2 SQIVND (reference sequence). The V gene end was trimmed by 5 bases and the J gene end by 5 bases; junction bases not matched to a gene: 14. The CDR3 is made up of 17 amino acids. This sample's time point: week 11, during vaccination. Vaccinated patients received 300 ug of mutant IDH1 20-mer peptide per dose, with topical imiquimod. Clones were sequenced by immunoSEQ multiplex PCR, and TCRdb holds only the in-frame ones, with some missing. Of roughly 130,000 clones in the sample, around 80% were seen once. A single count supports this clone. Its antigen is not known. This rearrangement joins TRBV19 to TRBJ2-7; TRBD2 aligns across 11 bases. This clonotype was obtained from a man aged 35 to 55 with glioma. This material consisted of PBMCs, taken from a glioma patient whose treatment included an IDH1 peptide vaccine. CDR3: CASSPDRLAGFPDEQYF. The CDR3 coding sequence is TGTGCCAGTAGTCCAGACAGACTAGCGGGGTTTCCGGACGAGCAGTACTTC. The complete variable domain, with remaining parts taken from reference TRBV19 and TRBJ2-7, reads DGGITQSPKYLFRKEGQNVTLSCEQNLNHDAMYWYRQDPGQGLRLIYYSQIVNDFQKGDIAEGYSVSREKKESFPLTVTSAQKNPTAFYLCASSPDRLAGFPDEQYFGPGTRLTVT.